The next 16 T cell receptor beta chains were all read from a single sample in a study of T cells in Graves' hyperthyroidism and ophthalmopathy. TCR beta CDR3 region amplification was performed from RNA transcripts. Using the HTBI primer set, a first-round RT-PCR was run on the TCR CDR3. TCRdb re-analysed the multiplex PCR reads in MiXCR, keeping a single row per CDR3 protein. The table lists 550,000 to 850,000 distinct CDR3 sequences, about 17% of them singletons, with over 15% in the top ten. Sequencing used blood. The receptors were sampled from a woman aged 50 to 60 with Graves' hyperthyroidism that later progressed to Graves' ophthalmopathy.

This clonotype appeared a few times. The V call is TRBV6-1, the J call TRBJ1-1; D is undetermined. The V and J ends lost 6 bases and 6 bases respectively, with 11 bases between them. The CDR3 loop spans 12 amino acids. Germline V gene lookup returns CDR1 MNHNS and CDR2 SASEGT. The CDR3 spells CASRSRTPEAFF. The CDR3, as DNA: TGTGCCAGCAGGTCACGAACTCCTGAAGCTTTCTTT.

Ten or more counts support this clonotype. CDR3 bases: TGCGCCAGCAGCTTCCCAGGGGTCGGCACTGAAGCTTTCTTT. It is translated as CASSFPGVGTEAFF. The V and J genes are TRBV5-1 and TRBJ1-1; the D gene is possibly TRBD1 (6 bases). V lost 2 bases and J 4 bases, leaving 12 bases between the germline ends. The CDR3 spans 14 residues. Looked up from germline, CDR1 is SGHRS and CDR2 is YFSETQ.

There are a few counts of this clonotype. V gene TRBV9 combines with J gene TRBJ1-2, with D unresolved. The V and J ends lost 0 bases and 6 bases respectively, with 12 bases between them. Germline V lookup: CDR1 SGDLS, CDR2 YYNGEE. The CDR3 loop spans 14 amino acids. The CDR3 DNA reads TGTGCCAGCAGCGTAGAACCCCTCTCGCATGGCTACACCTTC. Its protein product is CASSVEPLSHGYTF.

The J gene is TRBJ2-3, the V gene TRBV3-1; D is undetermined. V shed 0 bases and J shed 4 bases, with 8 bases lying between them. The CDR3 contains 14 residues. CDR1 is LGHDT, CDR2 YNNKEL, per germline (reference sequence). The CDR3 is CASSQEEPPDTQYF. The CDR3 nucleotides read TGTGCCAGCAGCCAAGAGGAACCCCCAGATACGCAGTATTTT.

This clonotype was counted between two and nine times. The rearrangement joins TRBV11-2 to TRBJ2-5; 11 bases line up with TRBD2. The CDR3 is 15 amino acids. Germline-derived CDR1 and CDR2 are SGHAT and FQNNGV. V gave up 5 bases and J gave up 8 bases; unmatched junction bases: 10. CDR3 sequence: CASSELAGDLGTQYF. The CDR3 DNA sequence: TGTGCCAGCAGCGAACTAGCGGGGGACCTTGGAACCCAGTACTTC.

With respect to this clonotype: Compared with germline, one end of the junction differs, possibly owing to a read error. V gene TRBV6-1 combines with J gene TRBJ1-1, with unresolved D. CDR3 length equals 14 residues. Germline V gene sequence: CDR1 MNHNS, CDR2 SASEGT. The CDR3 bases are TGCGCCAGCAGTCCACATGCTATGAACACTGAAGCTTTCTTT. Translated, it gives CASSPHAMNTEAFF.

This clonotype was observed a handful of times. At one end the junction does not follow the germline gene, possibly because of a read error. The chain combines TRBV3-1 with TRBJ1-3; D uncertain. Germline-derived CDR1 and CDR2 are LGHDT and YNNKEL (reference sequence). The CDR3 consists of 14 residues. The CDR3 DNA follows: TGTGCCAGCAGCCAAGTATTCTCTGGAAACACCATGTATTTT. It specifies CASSQVFSGNTMYF.

This clonotype was counted a few times. V is TRBV14 and J is TRBJ2-3; weak D call: TRBD2 (6 bases). Germline CDR1 is SGHDN and CDR2 is FVKESK. The ends were cut back, 4 bases at V and 10 bases at J, with 18 bases in the middle. The CDR3 totals 14 residues. The CDR3 bases are TGTGCCAGCAGCCCACAGCTTGCGGCGGGATCGCAGTATTTT. Translated: CASSPQLAAGSQYF.

This clonotype came up a few times. J is TRBJ1-1 and V is TRBV6-1, with D uncertain. CDR1 and CDR2 from the germline V gene are MNHNS and SASEGT. Between the trimmed V and J ends, which lost 5 bases and 6 bases, there was a span of 10 bases. The CDR3 length is 12 residues. The CDR3 DNA reads TGTGCCAGCAGTTTGAGTAGGGCTGAAGCTTTCTTT. Its translation: CASSLSRAEAFF.

The rearrangement links TRBV11-2 to TRBJ1-1; D call uncertain. Per germline, CDR1 SGHAT and CDR2 FQNNGV. This CDR3 contains 16 residues. Trimming stripped 0 bases from V and 4 bases from J, with 15 bases between. The CDR3 sequence is CASSLDLWEGGTEAFF. The CDR3 DNA reads as TGTGCCAGCAGCTTAGATCTGTGGGAGGGCGGCACTGAAGCTTTCTTT.

The chain links TRBV11-2 to TRBJ2-5; possible D gene TRBD1, 6 bases. CDR1 and CDR2 (germline): SGHAT, FQNNGV. The CDR3 is 15 residues long. Trimming stripped 5 bases from V and 2 bases from J, with 15 bases between. CDR3 nucleotides: TGTGCCAGCAGCAACCGGGACACCTTACAAGAGACCCAGTACTTC. It specifies CASSNRDTLQETQYF. Filled out from reference TRBV11-2 and TRBJ2-5, the complete variable domain reads EAGVAQSPRYKIIEKRQSVAFWCNPISGHATLYWYQQILGQGPKLLIQFQNNGVVDDSQLPKDRFSAERLKGVDSTLKIQPAKLEDSAVYLCASSNRDTLQETQYFGPGTRLLVL.

This clonotype has more than one count but fewer than ten. The chain has TRBV20-1 and TRBJ2-3; D may be TRBD1 or TRBD2 (5 bases each). Germline V CDR1 and CDR2: DFQATT, SNEGSKA (reference sequence). The length of the CDR3 is 15 residues. The ends were cut back, 2 bases at V and 2 bases at J, with 14 bases in the middle. CDR3: CSARPSGTPTDTQYF. In DNA, the CDR3 is TGCAGTGCTAGACCTTCCGGGACCCCCACAGATACGCAGTATTTT.

The chain has TRBV19 and TRBJ2-1; D not resolved. The CDR3 is made up of 16 amino acids. The germline gives CDR1 LNHDA, CDR2 SQIVND (reference sequence). V dropped 2 bases and J dropped 0 bases, with 11 bases sitting between them. This CDR3 is CASSISAPVSYNEQFF. In DNA, the CDR3 is TGTGCCAGTAGTATATCGGCTCCCGTCTCCTACAATGAGCAGTTCTTC.

The chain recombines TRBV12-3 or TRBV12-4 with TRBJ1-2; D perhaps matches TRBD1 (6 bases). V was cut by 8 bases and J by 11 bases, with 15 bases left in between. The CDR3 totals 11 residues. As DNA, the CDR3 is TGTGCCAGCGTCAACAGGGATCGATACACCTTC. Protein: CASVNRDRYTF.

This clonotype was seen a single time. The V gene is TRBV6-2 or TRBV6-3, the J gene TRBJ1-1; D uncertain. V lost 6 bases to trimming and J lost 1 base, with 9 bases between them. Germline CDR1 and CDR2: MNHEY and SVGEGT. The length of the CDR3 is 13 residues. The chain's CDR3 is CASRRSPNTEAFF. The CDR3 nucleotides are TGTGCCAGCAGGCGAAGCCCGAACACTGAAGCTTTCTTT.

This clonotype was detected only a few times. V usage is TRBV29-1 and J usage is TRBJ2-7; tentatively, D is TRBD2 (6 bases). CDR3 length: 12 amino acids. The V gene's germline CDR1 is SQVTM and CDR2 ANQGSEA. Trimming removed 0 bases at V and 5 bases at J, with 8 bases between. The CDR3 is CSVEDGGDEQYF. The CDR3 coding sequence is TGCAGCGTTGAAGATGGAGGGGACGAGCAGTACTTC.